What follows are 29 T cell receptor beta chains derived from one specimen sequenced in a study of CD8+CD57+ T cells in acquired aplastic anemia. Investigators profiled TCR beta VDJ and CDR3 from genomic DNA template. TCRdb analysed the reads with MiXCR anew, one entry per CDR3 protein. The data hold roughly 170,000 distinct CDR3 sequences, with around 50% observed a single time. Before being chosen for sequencing, patients had shown CD8+CD57+ cell expansion by flow cytometry. The sequencing input was sorted CD4+, CD8+, or CD8+CD57+ T cells (not recorded which) from PBMCs. These receptors originate from a human donor with aplastic anemia.

The CDR3 loop is CASSLNPGGPQQFF. The DNA for the CDR3 is TGTGCCAGCAGCTTAAACCCGGGAGGCCCTCAGCAGTTCTTC. V is TRBV7-2 and J is TRBJ2-1, with 7 bases that match TRBD2. The CDR3 runs to 14 residues. Germline values: CDR1 SGHTA, CDR2 FQGNSA. Unmatched junction bases numbered 9, after V lost 2 bases and J lost 11 bases.

The CDR3 bases are TGTGCCAGCAGTGACGAGGACGGGACAGGATATGGCTACACCTTC. It translates to CASSDEDGTGYGYTF. This rearrangement joins TRBV6-1 to TRBJ1-2; 8 bases fit TRBD1. Losses at the gene ends were 3 bases for V and 5 bases for J; bases not matched to a gene: 8. Germline lookup yields CDR1 MNHNS and CDR2 SASEGT. This CDR3 contains 15 residues.

In this sample, this clonotype turned up once. The gene calls are TRBV10-3 and TRBJ1-4; 7 bases align to TRBD1. V lost 2 bases, J lost 8 bases, and 5 bases stayed unmatched. CDR1 and CDR2 from the germline V gene are ENHRY and SYGVKD. The CDR3 loop spans 14 amino acids. CDR3 sequence: CAISETGVREKLFF. In DNA form, the CDR3 reads TGTGCCATCAGTGAGACAGGGGTGAGGGAAAAACTGTTTTTT.

At least ten counts were recorded for this clonotype. The V call is TRBV29-1, the J call TRBJ2-5; D gene unclear. The CDR3 has 10 amino acids. Per the germline V gene, CDR1 is SQVTM and CDR2 is ANQGSEA. Trimming left V 5 bases short and J 5 bases short, with 6 bases between. This CDR3 reads CSVLRETQYF. The CDR3 region has the DNA TGCAGCGTTCTCCGGGAGACCCAGTACTTC.

The V gene is TRBV4-2, the J gene TRBJ2-3; D is possibly TRBD1 (7 bases). Germline loops: CDR1 LGHNA, CDR2 YNFKEQ. The CDR3 has 16 amino acids. Trimming pared 3 bases from V and 3 bases from J, leaving 16 bases between. CDR3 DNA sequence: TGTGCCAGCAGCCACCCCGAGACAGGGAGGACAGATACGCAGTATTTT. Amino acid sequence: CASSHPETGRTDTQYF.

This chain links TRBV20-1 with TRBJ1-6; D remains ambiguous. The ends were cut back, 5 bases at V and 8 bases at J, with 22 bases in the middle. In germline, CDR1 is DFQATT, CDR2 SNEGSKA (reference sequence). The CDR3 is 16 amino acids. The CDR3 nucleotides read TGCAGTGCTCCCGTGAGGTCAAAGGGTTGGGATTCACCCCTCCACTTT. Translating gives CSAPVRSKGWDSPLHF.

This clonotype showed up just a few times. The V gene is TRBV24-1, the J gene TRBJ1-2; 7 bases are shared with TRBD1. There are 13 residues in the CDR3. Trimming at V came to 4 bases and at J to 7 bases, leaving 5 bases not matched to a gene. Germline-derived CDR1 and CDR2 are KGHDR and SFDVKD. CDR3 DNA sequence: TGTGCCACCAGTGAGCCGACAGGGAGTGGCTACACCTTC. This codes for CATSEPTGSGYTF.

This clonotype was picked up many times. This chain connects TRBV6-1 to TRBJ2-5; 7 nucleotides align to TRBD2. The germline gives CDR1 MNHNS, CDR2 SASEGT. This CDR3 has 14 amino acids. Trimming took 6 bases from V and 1 from J; bases not matched to a gene: 5. The CDR3 protein is CASSAGTTQETQYF. In DNA form, the CDR3 reads TGTGCCAGCAGCGCCGGGACTACCCAAGAGACCCAGTACTTC.

The V gene is TRBV10-3, the J gene TRBJ1-2; D not certain. The ends were cut back, 5 bases at V and 4 bases at J, with 20 bases in the middle. The CDR3 length is 16 residues. Per germline, CDR1 ENHRY and CDR2 SYGVKD. The CDR3 DNA reads as TGTGCCATCAGTCCGGCCCTGGACGGGAAAGTCTATGGCTACACCTTC. This sequence encodes CAISPALDGKVYGYTF.

This clonotype was seen at least ten times. This chain joins TRBV2 and TRBJ1-4, with unresolved D. The CDR3 consists of 14 residues. V lost 7 bases and J 3 bases, leaving 12 bases between the germline ends. Per germline, CDR1 SNHLY and CDR2 FYNNEI. The CDR3 region has the DNA TGTGCCAGCACGGTCCTGGGCTCTAATGAAAAACTGTTTTTT. Translated, it gives CASTVLGSNEKLFF.

In this sample, this clonotype turned up once. The CDR3: CASSLEPGTDVTEQFF. In DNA, the CDR3 is TGCGCCAGCAGCTTAGAGCCCGGGACAGACGTGACCGAGCAGTTCTTC. The rearrangement joins TRBV5-1 to TRBJ2-1; 7 nucleotides agree with TRBD1. The CDR3 has 16 residues. With 2 bases clipped from V and 10 bases from J, the junction kept 15 bases outside the gene matches. Germline values: CDR1 SGHRS, CDR2 YFSETQ.

This clonotype was seen ten or more times. The V call is TRBV19, the J call TRBJ2-1, with TRBD2 matching over 9 bases. The CDR3 covers 15 residues. Losses at the gene ends were 5 bases for V and 9 bases for J; bases not matched to a gene: 11. Germline V gene lookup returns CDR1 LNHDA and CDR2 SQIVND (reference sequence). The CDR3 DNA reads TGTGCCAGTAGTTCAAGCGGGGGGTCCATCTTTGAGCAGTTCTTC. Translating gives CASSSSGGSIFEQFF.

This chain links TRBV7-9 with TRBJ2-3; the D is unclear. The CDR3 is 12 amino acids. CDR1 is SEHNR and CDR2 is FQNEAQ in the germline V gene (reference sequence). The V end was cut by 5 bases, the J end by 2 bases, with 5 bases between. CDR3 coding DNA: TGTGCCAGCAGCATAAACACAGATACGCAGTATTTT. The encoded protein is CASSINTDTQYF.

The V and J genes are TRBV27 and TRBJ2-5; D gene uncertain. The CDR3 consists of 15 residues. Germline CDR1 and CDR2: MNHEY and SMNVEV (reference sequence). Trimming cost V 6 bases and J 4 bases, with 18 bases left between them. CDR3 sequence (DNA): TGTGCCAGCAGCCCCTCGCTAACGCTAGGAGAGACCCAGTACTTC. This gives the protein CASSPSLTLGETQYF.

Worth noting for this clonotype: At one end the junction does not follow the germline gene, possibly because of a read error. The V gene is TRBV9, the J gene TRBJ2-3, with TRBD2 as a possible D gene (6 bases). This CDR3 is 13 amino acids long. Germline lookup yields CDR1 SGDLS and CDR2 YYNGEE. In DNA, the CDR3 is TGTGCCAGCAGCGACCCTAGAGGCGGCGGGATCAGTTTT. Its translation is CASSDPRGGGISF. Complete variable domain (other parts from reference TRBV9 and TRBJ2-3): DSGVTQTPKHLITATGQRVTLRCSPRSGDLSVYWYQQSLDQGLQFLIQYYNGEERAKGNILERFSAQQFPDLHSELNLSSLELGDSALYFCASSDPRGGGISFGPGTRLTVL.

This clonotype was recorded at least ten times. The chain has TRBV19 and TRBJ1-3; D gene ambiguous. Trimming removed 2 bases from V and 2 bases from J, with 7 bases in between. Germline assignment: CDR1 LNHDA and CDR2 SQIVND (reference sequence). This CDR3 region has 14 residues. CDR3: CASSISTAGNTIYF. The CDR3 nucleotides read TGTGCCAGTAGTATAAGTACGGCTGGAAACACCATATATTTT.

Notes on this clonotype: Possible read error: a much larger clone is one base away. This chain uses TRBV9 with TRBJ2-7, with D perhaps matching TRBD1 (6 bases). The CDR3 consists of 13 residues. Trimming took off 3 bases at V and 8 bases at J, with 15 bases between the two ends. Germline V gene data show CDR1 as SGDLS and CDR2 as YYNGEE. CDR3 nucleotides: TGTGCCAGCAGCGAGGGGGTCAATTCCCAGCAGTACTTC. Amino acids: CASSEGVNSQQYF.

This clonotype was counted many times. This sequence joins TRBV12-3 or TRBV12-4 and TRBJ2-7; D is undetermined. Trimming took 1 base from V and 2 from J, leaving 6 bases between them. The CDR3 loop spans 13 amino acids. The CDR3 reads CASSLEVPYEQYF. CDR3 nucleotides: TGTGCCAGCAGTTTAGAGGTACCCTACGAGCAGTACTTC.

DNA of the CDR3: TGTGCCAGTAGTATTCGGGACAGGTCTTCACCCCTCCACTTT. Translating gives CASSIRDRSSPLHF. V usage is TRBV19 and J usage is TRBJ1-6; TRBD1 aligns across 8 bases. The germline CDR1 and CDR2 sequences are LNHDA and SQIVND (reference sequence). With V trimmed by 3 bases and J by 9 bases, 4 bases remained unmatched. The CDR3 consists of 14 residues.

In this sample, this clonotype turned up once. The chain links TRBV12-3 or TRBV12-4 to TRBJ1-2; TRBD1 matches 7 bases. The CDR3 runs 15 residues. V lost 7 bases, J lost 13 bases, and 21 bases stayed unmatched. The CDR3 reads CASKTSTSTGPGGTF. The CDR3 DNA is TGTGCCAGCAAGACCTCAACATCGACAGGGCCAGGGGGCACCTTC.

This clonotype was counted a few times. The chain is built from TRBV28 and TRBJ1-3; D is unresolved. V lost 5 bases and J lost 3, with 20 bases in between. Per germline, CDR1 MDHEN and CDR2 SYDVKM. The CDR3 extends over 17 amino acids. CDR3 in amino acids: CASSAGGLLTGGNTIYF. DNA of the CDR3: TGTGCCAGCAGTGCAGGAGGGCTCCTTACGGGTGGAAACACCATATATTTT.

The chain links TRBV20-1 to TRBJ2-1; 15 positions match TRBD2. The CDR3 loop spans 15 amino acids. Trimming took 3 bases from V and 7 from J; bases not matched to a gene: 4. Germline V gene sequence: CDR1 DFQATT, CDR2 SNEGSKA (reference sequence). The CDR3 DNA reads TGCAGTGCTAGCGGACTAGCGGGGGGGTGGAATGAGCAGTTCTTC. This gives the protein CSASGLAGGWNEQFF.

The chain carries TRBV19 and TRBJ2-1; no clear D gene. This CDR3 is built from 14 residues. V lost 1 base and J lost 6, with 10 bases in between. CDR1 is LNHDA and CDR2 is SQIVND in the germline V gene (reference sequence). CDR3 in amino acids: CASSIVPTPNEQFF. Written as DNA, the CDR3 is TGTGCCAGTAGTATAGTCCCTACACCCAATGAGCAGTTCTTC.

The chain uses TRBV2 and TRBJ2-3; maybe TRBD2 (6 bases). V shed 7 bases and J shed 2 bases, with 25 bases lying between them. Germline CDR1 is SNHLY and CDR2 is FYNNEI. This CDR3 has 18 amino acids. CDR3 loop: CASTKTLGLQQYTDTQYF. In DNA form, the CDR3 reads TGTGCCAGCACCAAAACTTTGGGACTTCAGCAGTACACAGATACGCAGTATTTT.

The rearrangement links TRBV10-3 to TRBJ2-5; D remains unclear. Germline assignment: CDR1 ENHRY and CDR2 SYGVKD. This CDR3 spans 14 amino acids. Trimming cost V 4 bases and J 5 bases, with 14 bases left between them. CDR3 nucleotide sequence: TGTGCCATCAGTGCAACAGTGGTAACGGAGACCCAGTACTTC. Amino acid sequence: CAISATVVTETQYF.

The chain carries TRBV2 and TRBJ2-7; TRBD2 is a possible D gene (5 bases). Germline CDR1 is SNHLY and CDR2 is FYNNEI. Trimming shortened V by 6 bases and J by 3 bases, and 15 bases separated the two germline ends. The CDR3 consists of 14 residues. The CDR3 nucleotides read TGTGCCAGCAGCGGTCTAGATAGCGTCTACGAGCAGTACTTC. Its protein product is CASSGLDSVYEQYF. The full variable domain, rest sourced from reference TRBV2 and TRBJ2-7, is EPEVTQTPSHQVTQMGQEVILRCVPISNHLYFYWYRQILGQKVEFLVSFYNNEISEKSEIFDDQFSVERPDGSNFTLKIRSTKLEDSAMYFCASSGLDSVYEQYFGPGTRLTVT.

Notes on this clonotype: A junction end diverges from the germline sequence, so it may reflect a read error. V gene TRBV24-1 combines with J gene TRBJ2-7; D is perhaps TRBD2 (5 bases). The germline V gene encodes CDR1 KGHDR and CDR2 SFDVKD. This CDR3 has 14 residues. CDR3 in DNA: TGTGCCACCAGTGCGGCGGGTTCCGGGCACGAGCAGTACTTT. It is translated as CATSAAGSGHEQYF.

In its sample, this clonotype was seen a few times. The chain is built from TRBV4-2 and TRBJ2-3, with 8 bases aligning to TRBD2. CDR3 length: 17 amino acids. V was pared by 2 bases and J by 5 bases, with 12 bases of the junction left unmatched. Germline loops: CDR1 LGHNA, CDR2 YNFKEQ. The CDR3: CASSQPPRRGGRDTQYF. The CDR3 DNA sequence: TGTGCCAGCAGCCAACCGCCGCGCCGGGGGGGCAGAGATACGCAGTATTTT.

About this clonotype: It may be a read error: a sequence one base away is much more abundant. The chain has TRBV5-1 and TRBJ2-1; 7 nucleotides line up with TRBD2. The CDR3 runs to 16 residues. The germline V gene has CDR1 SGHRS and CDR2 YFSETQ. CDR3 sequence (DNA): TGCGCCAGCAGCTTGGCGACGGGGGGTTCCTACAGTGAGCAGTTCTTC. It specifies CASSLATGGSYSEQFF.